A single sample is the source of the 30 T cell receptor beta chains below, sequenced in a study of blood T cells in healthy people across ages. Using a J-beta primer mix together with a sample-barcoded 5' primer, a second PCR was run for about 7 to 12 cycles. TCRdb passed the 5' RACE reads through MiXCR, listing each CDR3 protein once. The profile shows some 1.5 million distinct CDR3 sequences, approximately 30% of them singletons. The sample was blood. The source is a woman in her thirties in good health.

The chain employs TRBV5-1 and TRBJ2-2; 8 bases are shared with TRBD2. The CDR3 has 17 amino acids. Germline CDR1 reads SGHRS; CDR2 reads YFSETQ. With V trimmed by 4 bases and J by 0 bases, 8 bases remained unmatched. CDR3: CASSTEIAGTNTGELFF. The CDR3 bases are TGCGCCAGCAGCACCGAGATAGCGGGGACGAACACCGGGGAGCTGTTTTTT.

V usage is TRBV11-1 and J usage is TRBJ2-3; D remains ambiguous. The CDR3 extends over 15 amino acids. The V end was cut by 0 bases, the J end by 5 bases, with 12 bases between. Germline assignment: CDR1 SGHAT and CDR2 FQDESV (reference sequence). The DNA for the CDR3 is TGTGCCAGCAGCTTAGCTGCCGACTTTGGAGATACGCAGTATTTT. Its protein is CASSLAADFGDTQYF.

This clonotype has more than one count but fewer than ten. J is TRBJ1-2 and V is TRBV18, with 8 bases fitting TRBD1. Germline lookup yields CDR1 KGHSH and CDR2 LQKENI. The ends lost 2 bases at V and 4 bases at J; junction bases unmatched: 6. The CDR3 covers 15 residues. The CDR3 spells CASSPRQGTIYGYTF. CDR3 DNA: TGTGCCAGCTCACCAAGACAGGGGACGATCTATGGCTACACCTTC.

V and J are TRBV7-2 and TRBJ2-2; no definite D call. The CDR3 length is 15 residues. Germline CDR1 and CDR2: SGHTA and FQGNSA. Trimming took off 2 bases at V and 5 bases at J, with 12 bases between the two ends. CDR3 residues: CASSLSRSLTGELFF. The CDR3 DNA is TGTGCCAGCAGCTTATCTCGTAGTCTGACCGGGGAGCTGTTTTTT.

The V call is TRBV6-6, the J call TRBJ1-5; D remains unclear. Trimming removed 2 bases from V and 6 bases from J, with 8 bases in between. Germline values: CDR1 MNHNY, CDR2 SVGAGI (reference sequence). This CDR3 spans 13 amino acids. CDR3 nucleotide sequence: TGTGCCAGCAGTTACCAAATCGGTCAGCCCCAGCATTTT. The encoded protein is CASSYQIGQPQHF.

This clonotype was found a few times. The chain links TRBV11-2 to TRBJ2-5; TRBD2 agrees at 16 bases. The germline V gene has CDR1 SGHAT and CDR2 FQNNGV. The CDR3 runs 16 residues. V was clipped by 5 bases and J by 4 bases; unmatched bases: 4. The CDR3 protein is CASSRGTSGGAETQYF. CDR3 bases: TGTGCCAGCAGCCGAGGGACTAGCGGGGGGGCAGAGACCCAGTACTTC.

This clonotype was detected only a few times. This chain connects TRBV24-1 to TRBJ2-1; the match to TRBD1 covers 7 bases. CDR3 length: 17 amino acids. J gave up 0 bases and V 4 bases, and 8 bases lay outside the gene matches. Germline CDR1 reads KGHDR; CDR2 reads SFDVKD. The CDR3 here is CATSEKGRGLSYNEQFF. CDR3 sequence (DNA): TGTGCCACCAGTGAAAAGGGAAGGGGGCTCTCCTACAATGAGCAGTTCTTC.

Concerning this clonotype: This may be a read error: a much more frequent sequence differs by one nucleotide. V is TRBV12-3 or TRBV12-4 and J is TRBJ2-4; D may be TRBD2 (6 bases). CDR3 length: 14 amino acids. The CDR3 loop reads CASNMGGPKNIRYF. The CDR3 nucleotides read TGTGCCAGCAACATGGGGGGTCCCAAAAACATTCGGTACTTC.

This clonotype appeared a few times. The V and J genes are TRBV5-5 and TRBJ2-7; TRBD2 aligns across 10 bases. The germline gives CDR1 SGHKS, CDR2 YYEKEE (reference sequence). The CDR3 loop spans 14 amino acids. With 4 bases clipped from V and 3 bases from J, the junction kept 4 bases outside the gene matches. The DNA of the CDR3 is TGTGCCAGCAGCCCGGGACTAGCGAACTACGAGCAGTACTTC. Amino acids: CASSPGLANYEQYF.

In this sample, this clonotype turned up a few times. The rearrangement links TRBV12-3 or TRBV12-4 to TRBJ2-5; unclear D gene. Trimming shortened V by 5 bases and J by 7 bases, and 8 bases separated the two germline ends. The CDR3 extends over 11 amino acids. The CDR3 protein is CASSAARTQYF. Here the CDR3 DNA reads TGTGCCAGCAGTGCCGCCCGGACCCAGTACTTC.

The chain links TRBV29-1 to TRBJ2-5; the match to TRBD2 covers 8 bases. CDR3 length: 14 amino acids. V lost 7 bases to trimming and J lost 1 base; unmatched junction nucleotides: 8. Germline values: CDR1 SQVTM, CDR2 ANQGSEA. CDR3 sequence reads: CSAKRGPVQETQYF. CDR3 nucleotide sequence: TGCAGCGCAAAGCGGGGGCCCGTCCAAGAGACCCAGTACTTC.

This clonotype was seen a handful of times. The V call is TRBV6-6, the J call TRBJ2-7, with TRBD1 identical over 7 bases. Trimming cost V 5 bases and J 7 bases; bases outside gene matches: 14. There are 15 residues in the CDR3. CDR1 and CDR2 (germline): MNHNY, SVGAGI (reference sequence). CDR3 DNA: TGTGCCAGCAGTCGAGGTGGACAGGCCCATGGAGAGCAGTACTTC. Encoded protein: CASSRGGQAHGEQYF.

The chain joins TRBV7-9 to TRBJ2-7, with 9 bases lining up with TRBD2. The CDR3 runs 15 residues. The ends lost 2 bases at V and 6 bases at J; junction bases unmatched: 8. Germline loops: CDR1 SEHNR, CDR2 FQNEAQ (reference sequence). CDR3 sequence reads: CASSLTAGGPGEQYF. CDR3 nucleotides: TGTGCCAGCAGCTTAACGGCGGGGGGGCCGGGCGAGCAGTACTTC. Full variable domain (outside the CDR3, taken from reference TRBV7-9 and TRBJ2-7): DTGVSQNPRHKITKRGQNVTFRCDPISEHNRLYWYRQTLGQGPEFLTYFQNEAQLEKSRLLSDRFSAERPKGSFSTLEIQRTEQGDSAMYLCASSLTAGGPGEQYFGPGTRLTVT.

A note on this clonotype: Here the CDR3 omits its conserved ending phenylalanine or tryptophan, so a read error is the likely source. This chain links TRBV6-1 with TRBJ1-2, with D uncertain. Germline CDR1 MNHNS, CDR2 SASEGT. V lost 8 bases, J lost 4 bases, and 14 bases lay in between. The CDR3 sequence is 13 residues long. CDR3 in amino acids: CASGTHLSYGYTL. The CDR3 DNA follows: TGTGCCAGCGGTACCCACCTCAGCTATGGCTACACCTTA.

Details on this clonotype: The junction and the germline gene differ at one end; a read error may be behind it. This sequence joins TRBV7-2 and TRBJ1-2; D is perhaps TRBD1 (6 bases). The germline V gene has CDR1 SGHTA and CDR2 FQGNSA. CDR3 length: 12 residues. CDR3 residues: CAGRRTVSGYTF. CDR3 DNA sequence: TGTGCCGGCAGACGGACAGTATCCGGCTACACCTTC.

The genes are TRBV12-5 and TRBJ2-1; TRBD1 agrees at 9 bases. Germline V gene lookup returns CDR1 LGHNT and CDR2 FRNRAP. Trimming took 0 bases from V and 2 from J; bases not matched to a gene: 8. This CDR3 has 18 amino acids. The CDR3 DNA is TGTGCTAGTGGTTTGGTAAGGGGAACAGGGGGCCCCTACAATGAGCAGTTCTTC. Its protein product is CASGLVRGTGGPYNEQFF.

This clonotype was observed a few times. CDR3 sequence reads: CASSRLGGGGYEQYF. As DNA, the CDR3 is TGTGCCAGCAGCCGCCTGGGGGGCGGGGGCTACGAGCAGTACTTC. V and J are TRBV7-9 and TRBJ2-7; perhaps TRBD2 as D (7 bases). The CDR3 contains 15 residues. V dropped 5 bases and J dropped 3 bases, with 17 bases sitting between them. CDR1 is SEHNR and CDR2 is FQNEAQ in the germline V gene (reference sequence).

Concerning this clonotype itself: The junction differs from germline at one of its ends, possibly a read error. The chain joins TRBV2 to TRBJ1-5; D ambiguous. This CDR3 region has 14 residues. Germline V gives CDR1 SNHLY, CDR2 FYNNEI. This chain's CDR3 is CTSSEEASYQPQHF. The CDR3 DNA reads as TGTACCAGCAGTGAAGAAGCGAGCTATCAGCCCCAGCATTTT.

Turning to this clonotype: A read error is possible here, since a much larger clone lies one base away. This CDR3 is CASSQDSPIDYIRYF. The CDR3 DNA sequence: TGTGCCAGCAGCCAAGATAGCCCTATAGATTACATTCGGTACTTC. The chain combines TRBV4-2 with TRBJ2-4; D unclear. Germline CDR1 is LGHNA and CDR2 is YNFKEQ. The CDR3 is 15 residues long.

This clonotype was detected a few times. The chain combines TRBV5-1 with TRBJ2-2; no firm D call. V lost 3 bases and J 3 bases, leaving 12 bases between the germline ends. This CDR3 region has 15 residues. Germline CDR1 is SGHRS and CDR2 is YFSETQ. The CDR3 DNA follows: TGCGCCAGCAGCTCGATGATTGGGGACACCGGGGAGCTGTTTTTT. Its translation is CASSSMIGDTGELFF.

Only a few counts were recorded for this clonotype. V is TRBV7-2 and J is TRBJ2-3, with TRBD2 matching over 8 bases. CDR3 length equals 15 residues. The germline CDR1 and CDR2 sequences are SGHTA and FQGNSA. V shed 5 bases and J 5 bases; nucleotides not matched to a gene: 9. The CDR3 loop is CASSAYSGALDTQYF. The CDR3 DNA sequence: TGTGCCAGCAGCGCGTATAGCGGGGCCCTAGATACGCAGTATTTT.

This clonotype was seen only a few times. CDR3 sequence: CASMVSGGDNEQFF. Written as DNA, the CDR3 is TGCGCCAGCATGGTTAGCGGGGGGGACAATGAGCAGTTCTTC. The chain uses TRBV5-1 and TRBJ2-1, with TRBD2 identical over 11 bases. The CDR3 runs to 14 residues. V gave up 6 bases and J gave up 5 bases; unmatched junction bases: 4. Germline CDR1 is SGHRS and CDR2 is YFSETQ.

The gene calls are TRBV29-1 and TRBJ2-3; D remains ambiguous. This CDR3 has 14 amino acids. Trimming removed 3 bases from V and 0 bases from J, with 10 bases in between. From germline, CDR1 is SQVTM and CDR2 ANQGSEA. The CDR3 region has the DNA TGCAGCGTTGATGAGGACGTAAGCACAGATACGCAGTATTTT. This encodes CSVDEDVSTDTQYF.

J is TRBJ2-7 and V is TRBV10-3; tentatively, D is TRBD1 (5 bases). This CDR3 region has 11 residues. Trimming stripped 10 bases from V and 6 bases from J, with 13 bases between. Germline assignment: CDR1 ENHRY and CDR2 SYGVKD. CDR3 loop: CATGRGPEQYF. The CDR3 DNA reads TGTGCCACAGGGCGAGGACCCGAGCAGTACTTC.

This clonotype was detected a few times. CDR3 sequence: CASRKGQGANYGYTF. The CDR3 nucleotides read TGTGCCAGCAGGAAGGGACAGGGGGCGAACTATGGCTACACCTTC. The chain employs TRBV12-3 or TRBV12-4 and TRBJ1-2; TRBD1 agrees at 12 bases. The ends lost 6 bases at V and 2 bases at J; junction bases unmatched: 4. This CDR3 spans 15 amino acids.

Ten or more counts support this clonotype. The chain employs TRBV6-5 and TRBJ2-7; D perhaps matches TRBD2 (5 bases). This CDR3 comprises 14 residues. V gave up 5 bases and J gave up 3 bases, with 14 bases separating them. Germline V gene lookup returns CDR1 MNHEY and CDR2 SVGAGI. The CDR3 nucleotides are TGTGCCAGCAGTCCCGATCGGGATTTCTACGAGCAGTACTTC. Protein product: CASSPDRDFYEQYF.

This clonotype was recorded many times. V is TRBV20-1 and J is TRBJ2-3; 13 bases fit TRBD2. This CDR3 has 15 residues. Germline-derived CDR1 and CDR2 are DFQATT and SNEGSKA (reference sequence). With 5 bases clipped from V and 3 bases from J, the junction kept 5 bases outside the gene matches. This CDR3 is CSAPPGLAGTDTQYF. For the CDR3, the DNA is TGCAGTGCTCCTCCGGGACTAGCGGGAACAGATACGCAGTATTTT.

The genes are TRBV7-3 and TRBJ1-5; no clear D. This CDR3 has 12 amino acids. V lost 5 bases and J 5 bases, leaving 7 bases between the germline ends. The germline V gene has CDR1 SGHTA and CDR2 FQGTGA. The CDR3 DNA sequence: TGTGCCAGCAGCCCCATATATCAGCCCCAGCATTTT. Its translation is CASSPIYQPQHF.

This clonotype turned up a few times. This rearrangement joins TRBV27 to TRBJ1-1; D gene ambiguous. Trimming left V 2 bases short and J 1 base short, with 5 bases between. This CDR3 is 13 amino acids long. Germline CDR1 and CDR2: MNHEY and SMNVEV (reference sequence). The CDR3 is CASSLMRNTEAFF. The CDR3 bases are TGTGCCAGCAGTTTAATGCGGAACACTGAAGCTTTCTTT.

A single count supports this clonotype. A junction end diverges from the germline sequence, so it may reflect a read error. This chain joins TRBV20-1 and TRBJ1-1; the match to TRBD1 covers 7 bases. CDR1 DFQATT and CDR2 SNEGSKA come from the germline V gene (reference sequence). The CDR3 loop spans 14 amino acids. The CDR3 is CNAFDRAGNTEAFF. CDR3 coding DNA: TGCAATGCTTTCGACAGGGCGGGGAACACTGAAGCTTTCTTT.